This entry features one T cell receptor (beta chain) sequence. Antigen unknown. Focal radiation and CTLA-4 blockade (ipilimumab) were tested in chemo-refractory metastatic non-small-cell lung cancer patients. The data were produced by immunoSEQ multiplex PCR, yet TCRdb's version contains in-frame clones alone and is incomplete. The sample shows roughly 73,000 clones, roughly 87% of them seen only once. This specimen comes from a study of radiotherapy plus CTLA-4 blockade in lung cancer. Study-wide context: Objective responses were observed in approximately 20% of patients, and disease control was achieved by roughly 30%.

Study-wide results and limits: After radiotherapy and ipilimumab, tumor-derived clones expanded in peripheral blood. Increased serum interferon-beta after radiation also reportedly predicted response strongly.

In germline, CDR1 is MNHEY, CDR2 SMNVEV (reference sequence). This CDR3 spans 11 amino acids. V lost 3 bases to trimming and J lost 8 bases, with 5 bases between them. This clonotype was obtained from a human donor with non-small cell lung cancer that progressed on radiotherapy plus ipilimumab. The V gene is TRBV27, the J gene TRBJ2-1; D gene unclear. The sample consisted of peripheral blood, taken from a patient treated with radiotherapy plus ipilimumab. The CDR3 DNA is TGTGCCAGCAGTTTTAGCCATGAGCAGTTCTTC. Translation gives CASSFSHEQFF.